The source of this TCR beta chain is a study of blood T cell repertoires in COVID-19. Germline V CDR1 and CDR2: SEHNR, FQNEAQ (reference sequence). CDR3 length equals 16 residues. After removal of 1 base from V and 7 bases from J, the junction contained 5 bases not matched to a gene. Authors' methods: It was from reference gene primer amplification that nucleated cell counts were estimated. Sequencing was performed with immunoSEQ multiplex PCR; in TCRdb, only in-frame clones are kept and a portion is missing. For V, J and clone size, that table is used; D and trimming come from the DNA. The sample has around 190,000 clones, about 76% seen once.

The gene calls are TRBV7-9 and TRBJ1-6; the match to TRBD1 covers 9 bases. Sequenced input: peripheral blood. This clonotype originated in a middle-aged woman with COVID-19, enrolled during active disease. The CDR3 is CASSLGTGQGNSPLHF. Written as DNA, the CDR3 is TGTGCCAGCAGCTTAGGCACGGGACAGGGAAATTCACCCCTCCACTTT.